This T cell receptor (beta chain) is from a study of CD8 T cells in Susac syndrome. A quantity of about 0.45 to 1 ug RNA underwent reverse transcription using random hexamers. Across 54 Vbeta and 13 Jbeta, immunoSEQ multiplex PCR amplified TCR beta CDR3. One entry per CDR3 protein, called by TCRdb with MiXCR from the immunoSEQ multiplex PCR reads. The sample records some 180,000 distinct CDR3 sequences, approximately 93% being singletons. The CDR3 consists of 13 residues. The V end lost 5 bases, the J end lost 5 bases, and 12 bases lay between the germline ends. Germline V gene data show CDR1 as MNHNY and CDR2 as SVGAGI (reference sequence). As regards this clonotype: What it binds is not known.

Notes on the study in general: The authors acknowledged that their TCR sequencing and HLA analysis involved a relatively small number of individuals.

Negative isolation was applied to CD8+ and CD4+ T cells, and FACS enrichment was applied to TEMRA cells. This clonotype was obtained from a human donor in good health. The chain uses TRBV6-6 and TRBJ1-2; D is ambiguous. What was sequenced was CD4+ T cells from PBMCs. The CDR3 is CASSLRPYYGYTF. DNA of the CDR3: TGTGCCAGCAGTCTCAGACCCTATTATGGCTACACCTTC.